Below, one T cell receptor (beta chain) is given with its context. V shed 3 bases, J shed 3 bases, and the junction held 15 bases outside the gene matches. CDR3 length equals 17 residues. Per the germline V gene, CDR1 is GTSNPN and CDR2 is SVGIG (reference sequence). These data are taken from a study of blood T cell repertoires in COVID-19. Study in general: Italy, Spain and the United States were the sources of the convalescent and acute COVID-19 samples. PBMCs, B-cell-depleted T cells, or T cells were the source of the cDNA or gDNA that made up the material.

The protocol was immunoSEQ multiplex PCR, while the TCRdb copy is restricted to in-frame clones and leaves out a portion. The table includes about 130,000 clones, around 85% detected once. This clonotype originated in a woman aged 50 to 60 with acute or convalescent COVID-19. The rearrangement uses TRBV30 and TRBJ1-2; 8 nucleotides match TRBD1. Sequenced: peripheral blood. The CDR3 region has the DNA TGTGCCTGGAGCCCTGGACAGGGCTCCCCAACCCACTATGGCTACACCTTC. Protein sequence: CAWSPGQGSPTHYGYTF.